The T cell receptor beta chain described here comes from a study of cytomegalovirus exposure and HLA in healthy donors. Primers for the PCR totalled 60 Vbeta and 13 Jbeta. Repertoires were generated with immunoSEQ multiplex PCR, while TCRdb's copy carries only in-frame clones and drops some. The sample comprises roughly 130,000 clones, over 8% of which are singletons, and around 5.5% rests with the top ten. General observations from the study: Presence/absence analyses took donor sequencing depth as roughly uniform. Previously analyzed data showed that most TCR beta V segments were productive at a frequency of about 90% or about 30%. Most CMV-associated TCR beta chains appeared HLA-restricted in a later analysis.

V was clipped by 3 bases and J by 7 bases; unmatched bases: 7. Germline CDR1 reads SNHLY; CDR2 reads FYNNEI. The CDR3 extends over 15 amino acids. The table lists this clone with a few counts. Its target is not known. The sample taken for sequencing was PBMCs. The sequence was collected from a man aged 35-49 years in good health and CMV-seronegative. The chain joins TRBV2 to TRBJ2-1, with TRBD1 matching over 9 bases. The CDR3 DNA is TGTGCCAGCAGTGAGTCGGGACAGGGTCTTAATGAGCAGTTCTTC. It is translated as CASSESGQGLNEQFF.